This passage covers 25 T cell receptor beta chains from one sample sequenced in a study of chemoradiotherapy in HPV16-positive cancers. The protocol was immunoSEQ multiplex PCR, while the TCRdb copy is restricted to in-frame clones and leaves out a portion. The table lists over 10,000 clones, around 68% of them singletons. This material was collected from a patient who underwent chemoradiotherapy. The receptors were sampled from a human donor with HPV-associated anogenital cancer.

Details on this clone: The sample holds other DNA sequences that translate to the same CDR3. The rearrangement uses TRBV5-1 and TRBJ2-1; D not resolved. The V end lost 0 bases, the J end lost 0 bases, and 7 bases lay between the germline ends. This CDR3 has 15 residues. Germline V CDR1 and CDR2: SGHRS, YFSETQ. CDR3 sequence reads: CASSLAPSSYNEQFF. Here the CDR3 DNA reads TGCGCCAGCAGCTTGGCCCCTAGCTCCTACAATGAGCAGTTCTTC.

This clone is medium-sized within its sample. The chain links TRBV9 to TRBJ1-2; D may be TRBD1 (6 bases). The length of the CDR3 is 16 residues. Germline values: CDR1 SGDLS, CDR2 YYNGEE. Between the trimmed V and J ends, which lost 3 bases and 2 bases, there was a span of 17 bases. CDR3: CASSALGGTSNYGYTF. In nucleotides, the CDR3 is TGTGCCAGCAGCGCCCTTGGGGGGACATCGAACTATGGCTACACCTTC.

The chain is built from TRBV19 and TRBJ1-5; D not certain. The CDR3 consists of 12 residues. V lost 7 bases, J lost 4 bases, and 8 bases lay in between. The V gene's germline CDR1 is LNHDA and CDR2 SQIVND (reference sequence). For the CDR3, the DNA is TGTGCCAGTACTGTGGGAAATCAGCCCCAGCATTTT. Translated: CASTVGNQPQHF. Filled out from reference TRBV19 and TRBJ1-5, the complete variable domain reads DGGITQSPKYLFRKEGQNVTLSCEQNLNHDAMYWYRQDPGQGLRLIYYSQIVNDFQKGDIAEGYSVSREKKESFPLTVTSAQKNPTAFYLCASTVGNQPQHFGDGTRLSIL.

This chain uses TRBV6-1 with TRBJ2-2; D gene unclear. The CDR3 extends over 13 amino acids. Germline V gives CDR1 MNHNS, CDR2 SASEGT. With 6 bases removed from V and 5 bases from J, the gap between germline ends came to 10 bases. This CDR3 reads CASRSPPTGELFF. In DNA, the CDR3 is TGTGCCAGCAGATCGCCACCTACCGGGGAGCTGTTTTTT.

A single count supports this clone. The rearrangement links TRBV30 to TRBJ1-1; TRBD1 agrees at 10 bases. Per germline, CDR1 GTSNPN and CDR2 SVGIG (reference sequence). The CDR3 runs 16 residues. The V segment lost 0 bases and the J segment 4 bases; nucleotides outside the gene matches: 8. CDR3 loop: CAWSVRWGTGVTEAFF. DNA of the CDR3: TGTGCCTGGAGTGTTCGTTGGGGGACAGGGGTCACTGAAGCTTTCTTT.

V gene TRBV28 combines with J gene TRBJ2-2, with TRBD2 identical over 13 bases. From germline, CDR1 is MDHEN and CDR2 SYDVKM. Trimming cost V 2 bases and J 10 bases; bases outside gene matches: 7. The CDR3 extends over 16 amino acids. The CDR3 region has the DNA TGTGCCAGCAGTTTAGGTGGACTAGCGGGGGCGTCGGAGCTGTTTTTT. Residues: CASSLGGLAGASELFF.

CDR3 nucleotides: TGTGCCAGCAGTGAAGCGCGGCGGATTAATGAAAAACTGTTTTTT. Translated, it gives CASSEARRINEKLFF. The V and J genes are TRBV6-1 and TRBJ1-4; D not certain. V was trimmed by 0 bases and J by 4 bases, leaving 9 bases between them. CDR3 length: 15 residues. Germline CDR1 is MNHNS and CDR2 is SASEGT.

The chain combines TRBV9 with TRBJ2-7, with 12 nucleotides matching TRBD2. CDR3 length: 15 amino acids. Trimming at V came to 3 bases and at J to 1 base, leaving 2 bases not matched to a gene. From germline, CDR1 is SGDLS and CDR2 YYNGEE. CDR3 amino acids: CASSALAGGSYEQYF. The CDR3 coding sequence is TGTGCCAGCAGCGCACTAGCGGGGGGTTCCTACGAGCAGTACTTC.

The CDR3 DNA is TGCGCCAGCAGTCAATCTTCTTTAACAGGCGAAGGCTACACCTTC. It translates to CASSQSSLTGEGYTF. The rearrangement links TRBV23-1 to TRBJ1-2; D perhaps matches TRBD1 (5 bases). TRBV23-1 counts as an open reading frame of uncertain function. V lost 0 bases to trimming and J lost 8 bases, with 16 bases between them. The CDR3 has 15 amino acids.

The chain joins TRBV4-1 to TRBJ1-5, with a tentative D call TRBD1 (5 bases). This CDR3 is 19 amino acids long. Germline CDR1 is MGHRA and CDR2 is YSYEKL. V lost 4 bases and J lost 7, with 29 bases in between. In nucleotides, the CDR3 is TGCGCCAGCAGCCCTGAGGAAGAGTTGAAGGGCAGGGCGGTCCAGCCCCAGCATTTT. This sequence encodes CASSPEEELKGRAVQPQHF.

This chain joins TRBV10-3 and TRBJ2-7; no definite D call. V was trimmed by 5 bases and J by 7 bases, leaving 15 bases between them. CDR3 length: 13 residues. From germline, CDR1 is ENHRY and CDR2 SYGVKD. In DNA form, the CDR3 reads TGTGCCATCAGTAGGGCAGGAGAGGAGGAGCAGTACTTC. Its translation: CAISRAGEEEQYF.

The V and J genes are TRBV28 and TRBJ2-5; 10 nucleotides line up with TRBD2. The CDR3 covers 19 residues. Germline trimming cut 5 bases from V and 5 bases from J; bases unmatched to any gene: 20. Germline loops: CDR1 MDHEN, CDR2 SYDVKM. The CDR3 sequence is CASSPSGSGGALQGETQYF. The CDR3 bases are TGTGCCAGCAGTCCCAGCGGGAGCGGGGGGGCTCTACAAGGGGAGACCCAGTACTTC.

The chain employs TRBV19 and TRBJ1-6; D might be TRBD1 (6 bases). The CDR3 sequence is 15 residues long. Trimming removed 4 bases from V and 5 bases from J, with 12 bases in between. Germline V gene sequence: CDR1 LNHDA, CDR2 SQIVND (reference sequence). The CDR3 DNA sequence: TGTGCCAGTAGTAAACAGGGCCCGGATAATTCACCCCTCCACTTT. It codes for CASSKQGPDNSPLHF.

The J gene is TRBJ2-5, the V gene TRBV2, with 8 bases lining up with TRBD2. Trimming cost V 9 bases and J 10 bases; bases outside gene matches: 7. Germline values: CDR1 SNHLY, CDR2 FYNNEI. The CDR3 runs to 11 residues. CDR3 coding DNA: TGTGCCAGTGTGGGTAGCGGGGTCCAGTACTTC. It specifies CASVGSGVQYF.

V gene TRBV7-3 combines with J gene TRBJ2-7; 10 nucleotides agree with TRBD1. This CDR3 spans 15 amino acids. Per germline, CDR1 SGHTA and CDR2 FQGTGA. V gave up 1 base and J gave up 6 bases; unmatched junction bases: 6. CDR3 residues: CASSLRGDRGSEQYF. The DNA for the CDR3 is TGTGCCAGCAGCTTAAGAGGGGACAGGGGAAGCGAGCAGTACTTC.

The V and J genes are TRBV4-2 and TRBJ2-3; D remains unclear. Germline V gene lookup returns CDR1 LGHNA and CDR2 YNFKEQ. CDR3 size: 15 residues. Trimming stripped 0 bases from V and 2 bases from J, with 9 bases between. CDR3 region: CASSQDHFFTDTQYF. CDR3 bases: TGTGCCAGCAGCCAAGACCATTTCTTCACAGATACGCAGTATTTT.

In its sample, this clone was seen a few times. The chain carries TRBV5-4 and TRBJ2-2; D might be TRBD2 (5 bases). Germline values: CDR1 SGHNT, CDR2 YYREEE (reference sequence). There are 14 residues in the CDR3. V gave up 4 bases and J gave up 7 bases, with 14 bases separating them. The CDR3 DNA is TGTGCCAGCAGCGAGTTTTACGGAGGCGGGGAGCTGTTTTTT. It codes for CASSEFYGGGELFF.

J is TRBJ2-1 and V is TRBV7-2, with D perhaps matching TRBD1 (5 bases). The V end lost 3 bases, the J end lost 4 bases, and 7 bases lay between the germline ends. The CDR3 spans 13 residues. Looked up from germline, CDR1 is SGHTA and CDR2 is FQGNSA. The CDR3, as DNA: TGTGCCAGCAGCTTGCAGGGTTACAATGAGCAGTTCTTC. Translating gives CASSLQGYNEQFF. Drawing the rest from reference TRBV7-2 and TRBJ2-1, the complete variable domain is GAGVSQSPSNKVTEKGKDVELRCDPISGHTALYWYRQSLGQGLEFLIYFQGNSAPDKSGLPSDRFSAERTGGSVSTLTIQRTQQEDSAVYLCASSLQGYNEQFFGPGTRLTVL.

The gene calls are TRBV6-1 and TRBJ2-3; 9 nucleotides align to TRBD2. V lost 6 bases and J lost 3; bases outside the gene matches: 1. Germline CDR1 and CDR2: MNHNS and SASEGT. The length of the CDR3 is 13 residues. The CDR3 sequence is CASSLAGTDTQYF. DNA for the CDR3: TGTGCCAGCAGCCTAGCGGGGACAGATACGCAGTATTTT.

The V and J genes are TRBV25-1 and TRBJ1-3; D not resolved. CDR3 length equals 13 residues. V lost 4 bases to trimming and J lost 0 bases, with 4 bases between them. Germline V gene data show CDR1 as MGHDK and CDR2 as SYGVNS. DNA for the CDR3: TGTGCCAGCAGTGGGTCCTCTGGAAACACCATATATTTT. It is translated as CASSGSSGNTIYF.

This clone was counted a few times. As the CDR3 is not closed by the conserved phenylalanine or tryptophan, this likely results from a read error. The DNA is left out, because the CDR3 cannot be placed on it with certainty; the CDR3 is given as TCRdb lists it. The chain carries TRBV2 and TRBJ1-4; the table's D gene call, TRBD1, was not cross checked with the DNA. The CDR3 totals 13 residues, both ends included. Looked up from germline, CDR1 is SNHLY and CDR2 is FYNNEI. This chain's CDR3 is CASSDTPRQGSSL.

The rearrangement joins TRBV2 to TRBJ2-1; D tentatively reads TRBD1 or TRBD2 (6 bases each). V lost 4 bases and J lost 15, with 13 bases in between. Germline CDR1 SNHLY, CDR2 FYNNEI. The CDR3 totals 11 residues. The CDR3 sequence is CASSGGGSLFF. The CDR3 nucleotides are TGTGCCAGCAGTGGAGGGGGGAGTCTGTTCTTC.

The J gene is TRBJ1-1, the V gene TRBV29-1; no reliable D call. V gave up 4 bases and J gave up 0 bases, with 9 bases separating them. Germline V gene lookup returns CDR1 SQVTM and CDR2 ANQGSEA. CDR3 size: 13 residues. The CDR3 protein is CSVVQKLNTEAFF. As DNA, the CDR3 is TGCAGCGTTGTACAGAAATTGAACACTGAAGCTTTCTTT.

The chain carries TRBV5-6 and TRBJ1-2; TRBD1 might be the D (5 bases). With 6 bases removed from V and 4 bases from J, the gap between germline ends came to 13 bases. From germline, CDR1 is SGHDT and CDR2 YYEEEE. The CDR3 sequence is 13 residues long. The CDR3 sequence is CASTGGYLYGYTF. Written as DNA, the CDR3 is TGTGCCAGCACCGGGGGATACCTCTATGGCTACACCTTC.

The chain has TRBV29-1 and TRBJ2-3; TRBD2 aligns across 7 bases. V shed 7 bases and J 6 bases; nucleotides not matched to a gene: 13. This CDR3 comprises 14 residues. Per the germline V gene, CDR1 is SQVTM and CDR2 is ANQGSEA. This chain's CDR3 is CSAAASGLSDTQYF. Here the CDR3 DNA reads TGCAGCGCCGCGGCTAGCGGTCTATCGGATACGCAGTATTTT.